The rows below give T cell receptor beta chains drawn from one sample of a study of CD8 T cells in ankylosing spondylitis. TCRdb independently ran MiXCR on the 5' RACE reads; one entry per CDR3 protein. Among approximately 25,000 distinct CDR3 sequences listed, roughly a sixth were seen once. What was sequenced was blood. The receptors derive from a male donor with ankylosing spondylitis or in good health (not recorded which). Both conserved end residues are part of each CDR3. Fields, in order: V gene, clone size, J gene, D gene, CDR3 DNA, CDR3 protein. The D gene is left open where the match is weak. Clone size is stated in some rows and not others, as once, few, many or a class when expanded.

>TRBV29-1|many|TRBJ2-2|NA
TGCAGCGTTGACGAGGGGGTCAACACCGGGGAGCTGTTTTTT
CSVDEGVNTGELFF
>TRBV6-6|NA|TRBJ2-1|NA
TGTGCCAGCATCACGGGGTCCAATGAGCAGTTCTTC
CASITGSNEQFF
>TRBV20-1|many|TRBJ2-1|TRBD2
TGCAGTGCTGATTTTCCGGGACTAGCGATCAATGAGCAGTTCTTC
CSADFPGLAINEQFF
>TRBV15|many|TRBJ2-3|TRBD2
TGTGCCACCGGGCGGGGGGGCCACACAGATACGCAGTATTTT
CATGRGGHTDTQYF
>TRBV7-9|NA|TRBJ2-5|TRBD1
TGTGCCAGCAGCCCACCGACAGGGGTTTTGGGAGAGACCCAGTACTTC
CASSPPTGVLGETQYF
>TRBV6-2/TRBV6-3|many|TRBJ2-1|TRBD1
TGTGCCAGCAGTTCACAGGGGAGCGCCTACAATGAGCAGTTCTTC
CASSSQGSAYNEQFF
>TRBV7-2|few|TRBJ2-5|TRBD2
TGTGCCAGCAGCCCAGAGGGGCTAGCGGGGCAAGAGACCCAGTACTTC
CASSPEGLAGQETQYF
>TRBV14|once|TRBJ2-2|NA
TGTGCCAGCAGCCAGAACCCCGGGGAGCTGTTTTTT
CASSQNPGELFF
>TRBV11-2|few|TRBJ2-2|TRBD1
TGTGCCAGCAAGCCATGGGACAGGGATGTTGTCGGGGAGCTGTTTTTT
CASKPWDRDVVGELFF
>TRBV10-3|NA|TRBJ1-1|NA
TGTGCCGCCAGGTCGAGCACTGAAGCTTTCTTT
CAARSSTEAFF
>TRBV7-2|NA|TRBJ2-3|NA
TGTGCCAGCAGCTTAAGTGGGGTAGTCTCACGGGATACGCAGTATTTT
CASSLSGVVSRDTQYF
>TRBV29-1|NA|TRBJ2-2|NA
TGCAGCGTTGAAGATTTTGCAGAAAACACCGGGGAGCTGTTTTTT
CSVEDFAENTGELFF
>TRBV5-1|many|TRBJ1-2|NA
TGCGCCAGCAGCTTGGAGGGACAATCTGGCTACACCTTC
CASSLEGQSGYTF
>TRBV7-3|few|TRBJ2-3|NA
TGTGCCAGCAGCTTAAGCCCGGGAGATACGCAGTATTTT
CASSLSPGDTQYF
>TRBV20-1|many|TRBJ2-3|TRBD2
TGCAGTGCTAGTCCCCAACTAGCGGGGGGGCCGAGGACGCAGTATTTT
CSASPQLAGGPRTQYF
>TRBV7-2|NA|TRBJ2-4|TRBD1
TGTGCCAGCAGCTTGGACAGGTCGAGCATTCAGTACTTC
CASSLDRSSIQYF
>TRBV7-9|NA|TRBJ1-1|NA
TGTGCCAGCACCGTAACTGTGGGAACTTGGAACACTGAAGCTTTCTTT
CASTVTVGTWNTEAFF